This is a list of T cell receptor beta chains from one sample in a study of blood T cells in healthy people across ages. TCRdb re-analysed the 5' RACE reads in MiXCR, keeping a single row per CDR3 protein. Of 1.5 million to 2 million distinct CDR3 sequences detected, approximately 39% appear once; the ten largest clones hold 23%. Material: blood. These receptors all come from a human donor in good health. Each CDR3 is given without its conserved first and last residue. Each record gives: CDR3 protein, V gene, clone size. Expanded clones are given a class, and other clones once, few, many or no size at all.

CDR3aa: ASSLFASSTDTQY
v_gene: TRBV7-6
abundance: few

CDR3aa: ALHGGYLGGYT
v_gene: TRBV6-6
abundance: .

CDR3aa: ASSVVSGGSPSGTNVLT
v_gene: TRBV9
abundance: .

CDR3aa: ASRGQGGPKNIQY
v_gene: TRBV11-3
abundance: few

CDR3aa: SVDWGGGWDTQY
v_gene: TRBV29-1
abundance: .

CDR3aa: ASSFSNFALANYGYT
v_gene: TRBV13
abundance: .

CDR3aa: ASNLGSTRTEAF
v_gene: TRBV5-1
abundance: .

CDR3aa: ASSSHGTVFYGYT
v_gene: TRBV7-8
abundance: .

CDR3aa: ASGMGGKYNEQF
v_gene: TRBV9
abundance: .

CDR3aa: ASSLELAGTTKQY
v_gene: TRBV7-2
abundance: .

CDR3aa: ASSLPGTGAEQY
v_gene: TRBV11-1
abundance: .

CDR3aa: ASSQVLMRMEGYT
v_gene: TRBV4-1
abundance: .

CDR3aa: ASSQGLAGTGQETQY
v_gene: TRBV4-3
abundance: many

CDR3aa: ASSSPGTPFEAF
v_gene: TRBV28
abundance: .

CDR3aa: ATPKAGFGYGYT
v_gene: TRBV24-1
abundance: few

CDR3aa: ASSLKFDRGAEAF
v_gene: TRBV5-1
abundance: few

CDR3aa: SARDEASETYTDTQY
v_gene: TRBV20-1
abundance: .

CDR3aa: ASSLVEYNEQF
v_gene: TRBV7-6
abundance: .

CDR3aa: ASSLVHGEAF
v_gene: TRBV7-2
abundance: few

CDR3aa: ASNPEGGVGQETQY
v_gene: TRBV28
abundance: few

CDR3aa: ASSQMRETQY
v_gene: TRBV3-1
abundance: .

CDR3aa: ASSYVVGQGNGYT
v_gene: TRBV7-9
abundance: few

CDR3aa: ATKGYPNEKLF
v_gene: TRBV10-3
abundance: .

CDR3aa: ASGFGTGRWTTDTQY
v_gene: TRBV12-5
abundance: .

CDR3aa: SVSAPPDTQY
v_gene: TRBV29-1
abundance: few

CDR3aa: ASSFPGLEETQY
v_gene: TRBV7-2
abundance: .

CDR3aa: SARARGGLYEQY
v_gene: TRBV20-1
abundance: few

CDR3aa: ASSLVVGQGNQPQH
v_gene: TRBV12-3/TRBV12-4
abundance: .

CDR3aa: AISEGGLTGKSAEAF
v_gene: TRBV10-3
abundance: few

CDR3aa: ASSQDWAGRDTGELF
v_gene: TRBV4-3
abundance: .

CDR3aa: ASSLEDWRLLNYGYT
v_gene: TRBV5-8
abundance: .